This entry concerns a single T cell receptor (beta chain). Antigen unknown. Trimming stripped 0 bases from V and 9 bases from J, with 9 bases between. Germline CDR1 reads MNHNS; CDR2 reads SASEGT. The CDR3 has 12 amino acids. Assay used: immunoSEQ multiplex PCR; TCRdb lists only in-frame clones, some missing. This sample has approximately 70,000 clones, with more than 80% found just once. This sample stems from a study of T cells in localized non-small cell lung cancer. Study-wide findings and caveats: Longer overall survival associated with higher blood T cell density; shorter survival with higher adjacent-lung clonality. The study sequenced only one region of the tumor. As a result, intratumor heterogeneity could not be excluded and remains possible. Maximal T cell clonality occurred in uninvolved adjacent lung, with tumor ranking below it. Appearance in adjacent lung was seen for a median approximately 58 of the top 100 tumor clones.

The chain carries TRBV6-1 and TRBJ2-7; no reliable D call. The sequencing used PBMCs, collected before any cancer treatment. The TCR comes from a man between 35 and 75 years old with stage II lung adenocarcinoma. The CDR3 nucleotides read TGTGCCAGCAGTGAAGCCAAGTCCAGGCAGTACTTC. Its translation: CASSEAKSRQYF.